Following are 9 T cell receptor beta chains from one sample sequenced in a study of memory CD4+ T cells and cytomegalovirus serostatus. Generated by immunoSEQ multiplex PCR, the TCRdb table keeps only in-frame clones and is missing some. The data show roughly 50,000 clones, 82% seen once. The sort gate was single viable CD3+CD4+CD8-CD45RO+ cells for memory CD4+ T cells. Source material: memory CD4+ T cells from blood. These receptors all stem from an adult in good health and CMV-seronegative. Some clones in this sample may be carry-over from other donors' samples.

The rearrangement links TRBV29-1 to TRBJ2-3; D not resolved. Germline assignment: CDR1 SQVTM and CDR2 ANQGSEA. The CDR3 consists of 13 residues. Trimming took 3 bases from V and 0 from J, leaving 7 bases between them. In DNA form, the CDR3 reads TGCAGCGTTGAGATTTTCAGCACAGATACGCAGTATTTT. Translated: CSVEIFSTDTQYF.

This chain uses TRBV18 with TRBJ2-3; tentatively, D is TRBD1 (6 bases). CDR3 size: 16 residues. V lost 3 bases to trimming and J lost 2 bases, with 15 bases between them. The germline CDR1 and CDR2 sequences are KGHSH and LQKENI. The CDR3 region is CASSPRGDRYTDTQYF. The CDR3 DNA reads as TGTGCCAGCTCACCCAGGGGTGACAGGTACACAGATACGCAGTATTTT.

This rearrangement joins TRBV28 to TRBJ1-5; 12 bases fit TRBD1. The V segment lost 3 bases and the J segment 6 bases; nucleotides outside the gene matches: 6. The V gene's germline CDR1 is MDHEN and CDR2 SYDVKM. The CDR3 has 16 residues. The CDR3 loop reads CASSLSGTGGFQPQHF. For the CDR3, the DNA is TGTGCCAGCAGTTTGTCCGGGACAGGGGGCTTTCAGCCCCAGCATTTT.

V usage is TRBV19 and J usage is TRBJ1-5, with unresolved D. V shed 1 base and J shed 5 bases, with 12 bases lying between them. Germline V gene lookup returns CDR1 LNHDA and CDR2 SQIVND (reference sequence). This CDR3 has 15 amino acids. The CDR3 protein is CASSIVSTLDQPQHF. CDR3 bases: TGTGCCAGTAGTATAGTCTCGACGTTGGATCAGCCCCAGCATTTT.

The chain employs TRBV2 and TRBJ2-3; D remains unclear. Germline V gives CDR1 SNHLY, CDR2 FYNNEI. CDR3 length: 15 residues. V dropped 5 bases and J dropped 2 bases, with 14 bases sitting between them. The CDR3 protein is CASSQDGWDTDTQYF. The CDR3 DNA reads TGTGCCAGCAGTCAGGACGGCTGGGACACAGATACGCAGTATTTT.

The CDR3 loop reads CASSSRLAYEQYF. CDR3 nucleotides: TGTGCCAGCAGCTCTCGATTGGCCTACGAGCAGTACTTC. The chain joins TRBV5-6 to TRBJ2-7; D not resolved. This CDR3 has 13 amino acids. The germline V gene encodes CDR1 SGHDT and CDR2 YYEEEE. Trimming removed 3 bases from V and 2 bases from J, with 9 bases in between.

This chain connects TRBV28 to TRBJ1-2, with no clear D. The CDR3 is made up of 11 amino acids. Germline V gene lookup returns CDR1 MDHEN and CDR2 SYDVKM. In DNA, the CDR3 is TGTGCGGGCGGGAGGGAAAATGGCTACACCTTC. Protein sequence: CAGGRENGYTF.

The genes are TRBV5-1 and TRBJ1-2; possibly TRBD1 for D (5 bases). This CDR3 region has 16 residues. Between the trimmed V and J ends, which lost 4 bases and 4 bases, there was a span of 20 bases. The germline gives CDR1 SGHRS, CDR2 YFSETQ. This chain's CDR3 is CASSQGTDLLIYGYTF. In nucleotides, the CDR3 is TGCGCCAGCAGCCAAGGGACCGACCTCTTAATCTATGGCTACACCTTC.

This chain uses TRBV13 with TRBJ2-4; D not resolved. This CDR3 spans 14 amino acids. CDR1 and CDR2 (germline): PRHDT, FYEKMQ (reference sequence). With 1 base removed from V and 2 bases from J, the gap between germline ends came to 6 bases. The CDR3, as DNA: TGTGCCAGCAGCTTAGACATTACCAAAAACATTCAGTACTTC. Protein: CASSLDITKNIQYF.